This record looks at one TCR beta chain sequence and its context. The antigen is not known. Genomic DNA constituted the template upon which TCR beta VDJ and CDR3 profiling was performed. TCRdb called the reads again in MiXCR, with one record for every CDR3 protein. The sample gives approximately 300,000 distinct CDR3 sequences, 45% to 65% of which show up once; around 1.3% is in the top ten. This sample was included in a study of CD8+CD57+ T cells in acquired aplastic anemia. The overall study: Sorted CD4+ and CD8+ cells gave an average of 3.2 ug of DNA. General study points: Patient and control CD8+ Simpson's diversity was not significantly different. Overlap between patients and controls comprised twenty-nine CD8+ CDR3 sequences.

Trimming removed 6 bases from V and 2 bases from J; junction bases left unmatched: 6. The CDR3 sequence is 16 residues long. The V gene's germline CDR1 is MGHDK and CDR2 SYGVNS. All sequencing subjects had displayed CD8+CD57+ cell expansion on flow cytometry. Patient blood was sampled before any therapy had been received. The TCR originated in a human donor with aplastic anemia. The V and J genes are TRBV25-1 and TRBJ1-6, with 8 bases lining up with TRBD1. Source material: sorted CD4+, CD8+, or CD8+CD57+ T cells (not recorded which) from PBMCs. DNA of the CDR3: TGTGCCAGCAGACTACAGGGGGAACCCTATAATTCACCCCTCCACTTT. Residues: CASRLQGEPYNSPLHF.